The 12 T cell receptor beta chains reported below all come from one sample, sequenced in a study of Ad26.COV2.S vaccination and SARS-CoV-2 variants. Using immunoSEQ multiplex PCR, the repertoire was profiled, and TCRdb retains in-frame clones only, with some absent. The sample yields about 350,000 clones, around 83% seen once. Treatment defined: some 20 received Ad26.COV2.S at low or high dose, single or two shots; a few received placebo; per-sample allocation not given. Material that was analyzed had been drawn on day 63 after the first vaccine or placebo injection. The sequencing here drew on peripheral blood, taken in a trial of Ad26.COV2.S vaccine versus placebo. Receptors originate from a person aged 18-65 years who received the Ad26.COV2.S COVID-19 vaccine or a placebo.

This chain connects TRBV7-6 to TRBJ1-3; 7 bases map to TRBD1. Germline loops: CDR1 SGHVS, CDR2 FNYEAQ. V lost 1 base and J lost 3; bases outside the gene matches: 9. There are 17 residues in the CDR3. CDR3 DNA sequence: TGTGCCAGCAGCTTAGGAGGGGGCAGTATCCTTGGAAACACCATATATTTT. Translation gives CASSLGGGSILGNTIYF.

The gene calls are TRBV7-9 and TRBJ2-7; TRBD1 agrees at 7 bases. The J segment lost 3 bases and the V segment lost 5 bases, leaving 7 bases of the junction unmatched. The CDR3 is 14 residues long. Germline V gene sequence: CDR1 SEHNR, CDR2 FQNEAQ (reference sequence). CDR3 region: CASSRTGLNYEQYF. The CDR3 DNA sequence: TGTGCCAGCAGCAGGACAGGTCTTAACTACGAGCAGTACTTC.

The chain couples TRBV6-5 to TRBJ1-3; maybe TRBD1 (6 bases). The germline gives CDR1 MNHEY, CDR2 SVGAGI. The CDR3 sequence is 15 residues long. V lost 10 bases to trimming and J lost 0 bases, with 16 bases between them. The CDR3 is CATALGGVSGNTIYF. In DNA form, the CDR3 reads TGTGCCACCGCCCTTGGGGGCGTCTCTGGAAACACCATATATTTT.

This clone was detected only once. The chain links TRBV14 to TRBJ2-5; D may be TRBD2 (6 bases). V lost 1 base, J lost 4 bases, and 19 bases lay in between. Germline-derived CDR1 and CDR2 are SGHDN and FVKESK. The CDR3 loop spans 17 amino acids. The CDR3 loop reads CASSQVGGAEWRETQYF. The CDR3 DNA sequence: TGTGCCAGCAGCCAAGTAGGAGGGGCAGAATGGAGAGAGACCCAGTACTTC.

The chain couples TRBV24-1 to TRBJ2-2, with 10 nucleotides matching TRBD1. The CDR3 sequence is 16 residues long. The V segment lost 1 base and the J segment 8 bases; nucleotides outside the gene matches: 6. Germline loops: CDR1 KGHDR, CDR2 SFDVKD. The CDR3 region has the DNA TGTGCCACCAGTGATTTCGGGACAGGGGATCGAGGGGAGCTGTTTTTT. Its translation is CATSDFGTGDRGELFF.

CDR3 DNA: TGTGCCAGCAGCCAAGTAGTAAGCACAGATACGCAGTATTTT. It encodes CASSQVVSTDTQYF. V is TRBV3-1 (or the pseudogene TRBV3-2) and J is TRBJ2-3; D ambiguous. Per germline, CDR1 LGHDT and CDR2 YNNKEL (reference sequence). The germline V and J ends were trimmed by 1 base and 0 bases, with 5 bases remaining between them. This CDR3 is 14 amino acids long.

The V and J genes are TRBV9 and TRBJ1-2; a possible D gene is TRBD1 (6 bases). CDR1 is SGDLS, CDR2 YYNGEE, per germline. V lost 5 bases, J lost 3 bases, and 11 bases lay in between. This CDR3 is 13 amino acids long. The CDR3 loop is CASRRQADYGYTF. CDR3 DNA sequence: TGTGCCAGCAGAAGACAGGCCGACTATGGCTACACCTTC. The full variable domain, its missing parts supplied by reference TRBV9 and TRBJ1-2, is DSGVTQTPKHLITATGQRVTLRCSPRSGDLSVYWYQQSLDQGLQFLIQYYNGEERAKGNILERFSAQQFPDLHSELNLSSLELGDSALYFCASRRQADYGYTFGSGTRLTVV.

The rearrangement links TRBV15 to TRBJ2-5; 10 bases match TRBD1. This CDR3 is 16 amino acids long. V dropped 1 base and J dropped 4; count of bases not matched to a gene: 6. CDR1 LNHNV and CDR2 YYDKDF come from the germline V gene (reference sequence). The CDR3 here is CATSRGGTGVGETQYF. The CDR3 nucleotides read TGTGCCACCAGCAGAGGCGGGACAGGGGTAGGAGAGACCCAGTACTTC.

The genes are TRBV5-5 and TRBJ2-7, with 7 bases lining up with TRBD1. V dropped 4 bases and J dropped 2; count of bases not matched to a gene: 12. The CDR3 loop spans 16 amino acids. Germline CDR1 is SGHKS and CDR2 is YYEKEE (reference sequence). CDR3 in DNA: TGTGCCAGCAGCAAAAGACAGACAGGGAATCCCTACGAGCAGTACTTC. This codes for CASSKRQTGNPYEQYF.

The DNA of the CDR3 is TGTGCCAGCAGCCCCTTGGCGGGAAGTGTCGCAGATACGCAGTATTTT. This gives the protein CASSPLAGSVADTQYF. The rearrangement links TRBV6-4 to TRBJ2-3; TRBD2 might be the D (6 bases). Trimming shortened V by 6 bases and J by 4 bases, and 20 bases separated the two germline ends. Germline V gene data show CDR1 as MRHNA and CDR2 as SNTAGT. This CDR3 region has 16 residues.

The chain joins TRBV30 to TRBJ1-6, with unresolved D. V gave up 4 bases and J gave up 6 bases, with 13 bases separating them. This CDR3 has 14 residues. Germline CDR1 reads GTSNPN; CDR2 reads SVGIG (reference sequence). CDR3 in DNA: TGTGCCTGGATGTTTACGACGGGTAATTCACCCCTCCACTTT. Its protein is CAWMFTTGNSPLHF.

The V call is TRBV4-3, the J call TRBJ2-7; D unclear. There are 14 residues in the CDR3. With 1 base removed from V and 1 base from J, the gap between germline ends came to 8 bases. CDR1 LGHNA and CDR2 YSLEER come from the germline V gene. CDR3 region: CASSQGSASYEQYF. Written as DNA, the CDR3 is TGCGCCAGCAGCCAAGGGTCAGCATCCTACGAGCAGTACTTC.